This T cell receptor beta chain originates from a study of early T cells in non-severe SARS-CoV-2 infection. V dropped 4 bases and J dropped 4 bases, with 18 bases sitting between them. The CDR3 has 16 amino acids. Germline V gene data show CDR1 as SGHRS and CDR2 as YFSETQ. This clonotype was found a few times. TCRdb reprocessed the 5' RACE reads with MiXCR, giving one entry per CDR3 protein. The table includes about 83,000 distinct CDR3 sequences, more than 9% detected once. This TCR was sampled from an adult who was a healthcare worker with PCR-confirmed SARS-CoV-2 infection or an uninfected control (not recorded which). The sample consisted of whole blood, taken at baseline. The genes are TRBV5-1 and TRBJ2-1; no definite D call. The CDR3 sequence: CASSPKESAGYNEQFF. For the CDR3, the DNA is TGCGCCAGCAGCCCTAAAGAGTCCGCCGGGTACAATGAGCAGTTCTTC.